The present T cell receptor (beta chain) was sequenced within a study of blood T cell repertoires in COVID-19. On the study more broadly: PBMCs, B-cell-depleted T cells, or T cells provided the cDNA or gDNA that made up the material.

Germline CDR1 reads SGHDN; CDR2 reads FVKESK. Trimming removed 0 bases from V and 8 bases from J, with 13 bases in between. The CDR3 runs 14 residues. In the original workflow: Amplification of reference gene primers provided the estimated nucleated cell counts. Libraries were prepared by immunoSEQ multiplex PCR; TCRdb keeps only in-frame clonotypes and omits some of them. The D gene and trimming were derived from the DNA, and the V and J assignments and clone size from that table. This sample yields under 150,000 clones, of which approximately 80% are seen a single time; about 5% belongs to the top ten.

This receptor was taken from a woman between 45 and 60 years old with acute or convalescent COVID-19. Sequencing was performed on peripheral blood. The chain links TRBV14 to TRBJ1-2, with D perhaps matching TRBD1 (6 bases). The DNA of the CDR3 is TGTGCCAGCAGCCAAGAGTTAGGGGGAAGAGGCTACACCTTC. Amino acids: CASSQELGGRGYTF.